This T cell receptor beta chain appears in the sequencing data of a study of OX40 agonist ivuxolimab in advanced cancers. Study-wide findings and caveats: CD8+ T cells (on average) carried more expanded clones than CD4+ T cells.

Clones were sequenced by immunoSEQ multiplex PCR, and TCRdb holds only the in-frame ones, with some missing. The sample holds around 80,000 clones, about 85% seen once. Concerning this clone itself: The antigen remains undetermined.

CDR1 and CDR2 (germline): MNHEY, SMNVEV (reference sequence). CDR3 size: 16 residues. The investigators sampled blood at baseline, at cycle 4 day 1, and at cycle 7 day 1. The V gene is TRBV27, the J gene TRBJ2-5; TRBD2 aligns across 8 bases. The sequencing here drew on CD4+ or CD8+ T cells sorted from blood, taken in a trial of the OX40 agonist ivuxolimab. This sequence was found in an adult with an advanced solid tumor such as melanoma, head and neck, liver or kidney cancer. The CDR3 protein is CASGLAGNRVGETQYF. CDR3 in DNA: TGTGCTAGCGGTCTAGCGGGTAACCGGGTAGGGGAGACCCAGTACTTC.